This T cell receptor (beta chain) was sequenced in a study of control samples from healthy donors and cancer patients. Using immunoSEQ multiplex PCR, the repertoire was profiled, and TCRdb retains in-frame clones only, with some absent. The sample has about 160,000 clones, over 85% seen once; the top ten hold about 4%. Germline V CDR1 and CDR2: SGHDT, YYEEEE. With 3 bases clipped from V and 14 bases from J, the junction kept 4 bases outside the gene matches. This CDR3 contains 11 residues. J is TRBJ2-5 and V is TRBV5-6; 10 bases fit TRBD2. This sequence was found in a woman aged 60 to 75 in good health. Sequences were obtained from blood. CDR3 loop: CASSYGLAVYF. The CDR3 coding sequence is TGTGCCAGCAGCTATGGACTAGCGGTATACTTC. Using reference TRBV5-6 and TRBJ2-5 for the parts outside the CDR3, the full variable domain is DAGVTQSPTHLIKTRGQQVTLRCSPKSGHDTVSWYQQALGQGPQFIFQYYEEEERQRGNFPDRFSGHQFPNYSSELNVNALLLGDSALYLCASSYGLAVYFGPGTRLLVL.